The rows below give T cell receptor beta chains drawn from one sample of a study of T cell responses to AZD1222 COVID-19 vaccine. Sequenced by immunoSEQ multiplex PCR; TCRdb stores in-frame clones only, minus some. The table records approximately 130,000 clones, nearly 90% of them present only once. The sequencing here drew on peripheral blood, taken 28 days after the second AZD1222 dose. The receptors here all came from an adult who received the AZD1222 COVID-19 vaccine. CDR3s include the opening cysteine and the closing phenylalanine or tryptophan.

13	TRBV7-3	CASSLQGTGEQYF
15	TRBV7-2	CASSLSRAGNQPQHF
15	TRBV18	CASSPGQAMREKLFF
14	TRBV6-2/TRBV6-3	CASSPGGTGIEQYF
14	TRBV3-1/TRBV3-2	CASSTQGAREKLFF
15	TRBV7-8	CASSLGGGGQQPQHF
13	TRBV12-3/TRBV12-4	CASSLITGAEQYF
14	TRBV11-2	CASSLDRTSYEQYF
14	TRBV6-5	CASSLSGTGYEQYF
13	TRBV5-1	CASSPGGQTEAFF
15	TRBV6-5	CASSPMSGPYNEQFF
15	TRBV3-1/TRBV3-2	CASSQEATSGYEQYF
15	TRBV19	CASSRPGTGLYEQYF
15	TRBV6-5	CASSSSGRGLREQFF
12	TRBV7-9	CASSVGNQPQHF
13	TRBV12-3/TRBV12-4	CASSLTGQVGYTF
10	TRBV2	CASSNNEQFF
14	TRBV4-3	CASSQDEVYNEQFF
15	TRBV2	CASSGRGLADQPQHF
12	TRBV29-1	CSVGQLNTEAFF
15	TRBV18	CASSPGVSRDEKLFF
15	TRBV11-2	CASSLEPGTGGGYTF
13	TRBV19	CASSLGLVYEQYF
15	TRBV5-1	CASRPTGTNFNEQFF
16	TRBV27	CASSLYPTGDSYEQYF
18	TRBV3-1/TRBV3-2	CASSQEIGRTGTNEKLFF
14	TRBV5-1	CASSLEDRRDTIYF
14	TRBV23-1	CASTQDREADTQYF
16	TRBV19	CASSIGVGRENTEAFF
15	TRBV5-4	CASSPIGTGNSPLHF
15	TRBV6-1	CASSESGGEYSPLHF
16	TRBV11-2	CASSPQTSGRSYEQYF
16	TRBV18	CASSPGLPYSGNTIYF
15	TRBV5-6	CASSSGTSTQETQYF
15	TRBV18	CASSPRTGLGEKLFF
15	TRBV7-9	CASSLNTLGEYGYTF
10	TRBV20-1	CSARVNEQFF
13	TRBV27	CASSLYLNTEAFF
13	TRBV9	CASSVRGYNEQFF
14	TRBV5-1	CASSLAQPVEEAFF
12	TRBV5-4	CASSLSRSEQYF
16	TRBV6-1	CASSEALGSQARAQYF
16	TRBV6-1	CASSQGGGRANYGYTF
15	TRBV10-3	CAISGDSRGSYGYTF
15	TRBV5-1	CASSQDSVANYGYTF
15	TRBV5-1	CASSSTPSSYNEQFF
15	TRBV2	CASSGLAGTADTQYF
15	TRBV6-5	CASSGQGTSNQPQHF
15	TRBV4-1	CASRQLAAGGEKLFF
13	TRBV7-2	CASSYRTDYEQYF
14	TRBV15	CATSRDRGYYGYTF
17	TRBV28	CASSSGADQPANYGYTF
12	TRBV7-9	CASSPTGNTIYF
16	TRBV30	CAWSVQNAGGYNEQFF
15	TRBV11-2	CASSLGPRRLETQYF
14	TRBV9	CASSSTTGGTEAFF
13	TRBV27	CASSLNRDSPLHF